Each of the 11 T cell receptor beta chains below was sequenced from the same sample in a study of graft-versus-host responses after intestinal transplantation. Measured with immunoSEQ multiplex PCR; TCRdb has only the in-frame clones, and not every one. The table records tens of thousands of clones, just under 95% of them present only once. The source was bone marrow, collected 734 days after intestinal transplantation. All receptors derive from a human patient who received an intestinal transplant, so some T cells may come from the graft donor.

The CDR3 DNA reads as TGTGCCAGCAGGTTCTGGGGCGGCTCTGGAAACACCATATATTTT. This translates into CASRFWGGSGNTIYF. The chain carries TRBV5-6 and TRBJ1-3; possibly TRBD1 for D (5 bases). The V gene's germline CDR1 is SGHDT and CDR2 YYEEEE. V was trimmed by 5 bases and J by 0 bases, leaving 12 bases between them. The CDR3 is 15 amino acids.

This CDR3 is CASSLKWAGSGYTF. The CDR3 DNA sequence: TGTGCCAGCAGCTTGAAATGGGCAGGGAGCGGCTACACCTTC. This chain joins TRBV5-4 and TRBJ1-2, with D perhaps matching TRBD1 (5 bases). V dropped 1 base and J dropped 8 bases, with 15 bases sitting between them. Germline values: CDR1 SGHNT, CDR2 YYREEE (reference sequence). The CDR3 is 14 amino acids.

The chain uses TRBV7-7 and TRBJ2-2; 8 bases line up with TRBD1. The CDR3 runs 15 residues. Unmatched junction bases numbered 6, after V lost 5 bases and J lost 4 bases. Germline CDR1 reads SSHAT; CDR2 reads FNYEAQ (reference sequence). The CDR3 spells CASSVQGAGTGELFF. DNA for the CDR3: TGTGCCAGCAGCGTTCAGGGGGCAGGCACCGGGGAGCTGTTTTTT. The variable domain in full, with the rest retrieved from reference TRBV7-7 and TRBJ2-2, is GAGVSQSPRYKVTKRGQDVTLRCDPISSHATLYWYQQALGQGPEFLTYFNYEAQPDKSGLPSDRFSAERPEGSISTLTIQRTEQRDSAMYRCASSVQGAGTGELFFGEGSRLTVL.

The chain has TRBV2 and TRBJ2-7; 7 positions match TRBD2. Germline V gene data show CDR1 as SNHLY and CDR2 as FYNNEI. Unmatched junction bases numbered 8, after V lost 5 bases and J lost 4 bases. The CDR3 loop spans 14 amino acids. The CDR3 here is CASSPGAGVYEQYF. Here the CDR3 DNA reads TGTGCCAGCAGTCCCGGGGCGGGAGTATACGAGCAGTACTTC.

This chain connects TRBV29-1 to TRBJ2-2, with a weak D call TRBD1 (5 bases). V lost 0 bases to trimming and J lost 3 bases, with 11 bases between them. The CDR3 sequence is 15 residues long. Germline assignment: CDR1 SQVTM and CDR2 ANQGSEA. CDR3 in amino acids: CSVEDFGRDTGELFF. The DNA of the CDR3 is TGCAGCGTTGAAGACTTCGGCAGGGACACCGGGGAGCTGTTTTTT.

This chain joins TRBV7-3 and TRBJ2-2; 11 nucleotides line up with TRBD2. CDR1 is SGHTA, CDR2 FQGTGA, per germline. The CDR3 consists of 16 residues. Unmatched junction bases numbered 4, after V lost 3 bases and J lost 4 bases. CDR3 nucleotide sequence: TGTGCCAGCAGCTTTAGCGGGAGGGCCGGCACCGGGGAGCTGTTTTTT. Protein product: CASSFSGRAGTGELFF.

The V call is TRBV13, the J call TRBJ2-3, with 15 bases lining up with TRBD2. The germline V gene has CDR1 PRHDT and CDR2 FYEKMQ (reference sequence). The CDR3 has 20 residues. After removal of 5 bases from V and 2 bases from J, the junction contained 14 bases not matched to a gene. CDR3 sequence: CASSERTSGGAGGNTDTQYF. DNA for the CDR3: TGTGCCAGCAGCGAGAGGACTAGCGGGGGGGCCGGAGGTAACACAGATACGCAGTATTTT.

This sequence joins TRBV2 and TRBJ1-2, with TRBD1 matching over 7 bases. This CDR3 has 14 residues. The germline CDR1 and CDR2 sequences are SNHLY and FYNNEI. Germline trimming cut 4 bases from V and 8 bases from J; bases unmatched to any gene: 10. The CDR3 region is CASSAQGVVGGYTF. In DNA, the CDR3 is TGTGCCAGCAGTGCCCAGGGGGTGGTTGGCGGCTACACCTTC.

The V and J genes are TRBV6-5 and TRBJ2-5, with no clear D. The CDR3 totals 12 residues. The V end was cut by 3 bases, the J end by 3 bases, with 5 bases between. CDR1 and CDR2 (germline): MNHEY, SVGAGI. CDR3 DNA: TGTGCCAGCAGTTATGACGAAGAGACCCAGTACTTC. Amino acid sequence: CASSYDEETQYF.

The chain employs TRBV28 and TRBJ2-7, with 11 positions matching TRBD2. The CDR3 consists of 15 residues. With 4 bases clipped from V and 1 base from J, the junction kept 3 bases outside the gene matches. Germline values: CDR1 MDHEN, CDR2 SYDVKM. CDR3 loop: CASSSGLAASYEQYF. The CDR3 region has the DNA TGTGCCAGCAGTTCGGGACTAGCGGCGTCCTACGAGCAGTACTTC.

The DNA of the CDR3 is TGCGCCAGCAGCCAAGTAGGGACAGGGGGTTCTCGTGGCTACACCTTC. It is translated as CASSQVGTGGSRGYTF. The rearrangement joins TRBV4-1 to TRBJ1-2, with 11 bases that match TRBD1. CDR1 and CDR2 from the germline V gene are MGHRA and YSYEKL. J gave up 7 bases and V 1 base, and 8 bases lay outside the gene matches. The CDR3 is 16 amino acids.